This TCR beta chain was documented in a study of blood T cell repertoires in COVID-19. Deletions cut 9 bases from V and 0 bases from J, with 12 bases between. The CDR3 is 13 residues long. Germline V CDR1 and CDR2: MNHEY, SMNVEV (reference sequence). How the authors handled the data: Reference gene primer amplification in the assay estimated nucleated cell counts. This table comes from immunoSEQ multiplex PCR, and its TCRdb copy is limited to in-frame clones, with some not included. The D gene and trimming were derived from the DNA, and the V and J assignments and clone size from that table. Counted here are tens of thousands of clones, 80% to 90% occurring once; the ten biggest clones make up approximately 5.1%.

Sequencing was performed on peripheral blood. This clonotype originated in a woman over 75 with active or convalescent COVID-19. The genes are TRBV27 and TRBJ2-7, with D possibly TRBD2 on 6 matching bases. CDR3 sequence (DNA): TGTGCCAGTTTGAGGCGGGACTCCTACGAGCAGTACTTC. Translation gives CASLRRDSYEQYF.